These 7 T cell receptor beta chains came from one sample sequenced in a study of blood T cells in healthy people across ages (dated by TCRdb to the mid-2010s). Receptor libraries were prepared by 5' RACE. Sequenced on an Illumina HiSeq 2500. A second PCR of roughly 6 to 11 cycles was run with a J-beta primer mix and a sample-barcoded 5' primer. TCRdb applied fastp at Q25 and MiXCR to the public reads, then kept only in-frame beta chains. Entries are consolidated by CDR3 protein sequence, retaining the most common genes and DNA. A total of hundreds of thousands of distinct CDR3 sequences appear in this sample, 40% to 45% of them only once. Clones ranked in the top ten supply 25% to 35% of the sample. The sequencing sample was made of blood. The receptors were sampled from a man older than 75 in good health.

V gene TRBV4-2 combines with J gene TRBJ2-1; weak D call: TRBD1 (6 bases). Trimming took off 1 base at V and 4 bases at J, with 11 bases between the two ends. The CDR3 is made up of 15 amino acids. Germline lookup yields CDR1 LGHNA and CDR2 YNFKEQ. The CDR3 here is CASSQVTGSYNEQFF. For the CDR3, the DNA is TGTGCCAGCAGCCAAGTTACAGGGTCGTACAATGAGCAGTTCTTC.

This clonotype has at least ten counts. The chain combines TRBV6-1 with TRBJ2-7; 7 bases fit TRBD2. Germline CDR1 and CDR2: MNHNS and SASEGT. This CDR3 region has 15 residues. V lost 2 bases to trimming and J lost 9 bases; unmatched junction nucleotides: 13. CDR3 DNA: TGTGCCAGCAGTGAACGGGTAGGCGGGAGTGGCGTGCAGTACTTC. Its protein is CASSERVGGSGVQYF.

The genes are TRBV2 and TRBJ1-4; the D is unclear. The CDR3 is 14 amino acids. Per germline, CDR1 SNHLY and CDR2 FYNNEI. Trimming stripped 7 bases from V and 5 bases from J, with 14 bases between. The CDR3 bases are TGTGCCAGCAACTCGCGGCAACAGAATGAAAAACTGTTTTTT. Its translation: CASNSRQQNEKLFF.

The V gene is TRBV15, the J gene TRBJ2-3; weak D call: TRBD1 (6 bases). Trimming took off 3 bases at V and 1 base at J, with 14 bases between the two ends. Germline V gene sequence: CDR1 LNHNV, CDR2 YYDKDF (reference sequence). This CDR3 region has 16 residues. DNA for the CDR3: TGTGCCACCAGCAGCCCGTTGTCAGGGGGCACAGATACGCAGTATTTT. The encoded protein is CATSSPLSGGTDTQYF. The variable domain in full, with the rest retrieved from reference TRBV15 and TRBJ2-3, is DAMVIQNPRYQVTQFGKPVTLSCSQTLNHNVMYWYQQKSSQAPKLLFHYYDKDFNNEADTPDNFQSRRPNTSFCFLDIRSPGLGDTAMYLCATSSPLSGGTDTQYFGPGTRLTVL.

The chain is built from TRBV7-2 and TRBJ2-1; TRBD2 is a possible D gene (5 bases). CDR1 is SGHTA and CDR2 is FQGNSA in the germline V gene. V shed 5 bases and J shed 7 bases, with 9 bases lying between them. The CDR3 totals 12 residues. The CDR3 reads CASSRESNEQFF. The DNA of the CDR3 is TGTGCCAGCAGCCGGGAATCGAATGAGCAGTTCTTC. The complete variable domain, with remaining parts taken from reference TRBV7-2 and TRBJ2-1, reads GAGVSQSPSNKVTEKGKDVELRCDPISGHTALYWYRQSLGQGLEFLIYFQGNSAPDKSGLPSDRFSAERTGGSVSTLTIQRTQQEDSAVYLCASSRESNEQFFGPGTRLTVL.

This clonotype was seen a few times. The CDR3 bases are TGTGCCAGTAAGAAAGCGGGGGGGAACCAAGAGACCCAGTACTTC. It translates to CASKKAGGNQETQYF. The chain carries TRBV6-2 or TRBV6-3 and TRBJ2-5; 10 bases fit TRBD2. The CDR3 consists of 15 residues. Unmatched junction bases numbered 7, after V lost 9 bases and J lost 0 bases. CDR1 and CDR2 from the germline V gene are MNHEY and SVGEGT.

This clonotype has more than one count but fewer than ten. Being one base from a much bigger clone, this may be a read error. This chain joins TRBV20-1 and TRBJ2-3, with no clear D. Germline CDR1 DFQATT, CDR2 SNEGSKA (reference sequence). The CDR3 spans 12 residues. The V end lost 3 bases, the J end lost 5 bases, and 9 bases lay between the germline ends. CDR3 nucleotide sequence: TGCAGTGCTAGGGCTAGACTAGATACGCAGTATTTT. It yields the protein CSARARLDTQYF.